The 20 T cell receptor beta chains below all came from one sample that was sequenced in a study of PD-L1 blockade in urothelial cancer. Some clones are missing from TCRdb's copy, which holds only in-frame ones; the method was immunoSEQ multiplex PCR. The sample gives about 43,000 clones, approximately 80% of which show up once; around 15% is in the top ten. Documented time point: pretreatment peripheral blood. The source material was PBMCs, sampled around atezolizumab (anti-PD-L1) treatment. The receptors originated from a man in his 60s with urothelial cancer.

V is TRBV19 and J is TRBJ1-2; the match to TRBD1 covers 8 bases. Germline V gene lookup returns CDR1 LNHDA and CDR2 SQIVND (reference sequence). V lost 7 bases to trimming and J lost 7 bases; unmatched junction nucleotides: 8. The CDR3 runs to 13 residues. The CDR3 protein is CASTGTGSFGYTF. CDR3 bases: TGTGCCAGTACAGGGACAGGCTCTTTTGGCTACACCTTC.

This rearrangement joins TRBV7-2 to TRBJ1-4; D may be TRBD1 (5 bases). The ends were cut back, 4 bases at V and 8 bases at J, with 14 bases in the middle. From germline, CDR1 is SGHTA and CDR2 FQGNSA. This CDR3 has 14 residues. The CDR3, as DNA: TGTGCCAGCAGCTCGGGACTAGCTCGGGAAAAACTGTTTTTT. Translated: CASSSGLAREKLFF.

CDR3 residues: CASRISGFSKDTEAFF. As DNA, the CDR3 is TGTGCCAGCAGGATATCAGGGTTTAGTAAGGACACTGAAGCTTTCTTT. The chain has TRBV28 and TRBJ1-1; tentatively, D is TRBD1 (5 bases). Per the germline V gene, CDR1 is MDHEN and CDR2 is SYDVKM. Trimming removed 6 bases at V and 3 bases at J, with 20 bases between. The CDR3 spans 16 residues.

The rearrangement links TRBV28 to TRBJ2-2; perhaps TRBD2 as D (6 bases). CDR1 is MDHEN, CDR2 SYDVKM, per germline. The CDR3 extends over 16 amino acids. Trimming stripped 7 bases from V and 0 bases from J, with 15 bases between. Here the CDR3 reads CASTRISGSNTGELFF. The CDR3 DNA reads TGTGCCAGCACCAGAATTAGCGGATCGAACACCGGGGAGCTGTTTTTT.

The chain carries TRBV7-9 and TRBJ2-5; the match to TRBD1 covers 9 bases. The CDR3 extends over 16 amino acids. Trimming at V came to 8 bases and at J to 5 bases, leaving 15 bases not matched to a gene. CDR1 is SEHNR and CDR2 is FQNEAQ in the germline V gene (reference sequence). CDR3 nucleotides: TGTGCCAGCGGGTCCAGCCTCCGGGACAGGGTGGAGACCCAGTACTTC. It codes for CASGSSLRDRVETQYF.

This clone has a handful of counts. The chain has TRBV29-1 and TRBJ2-6, with D possibly matching TRBD1 (6 bases). CDR1 and CDR2 (germline): SQVTM, ANQGSEA. The CDR3 runs 17 residues. V gave up 5 bases and J gave up 0 bases, with 17 bases separating them. The CDR3 DNA sequence: TGCAGCGTTCGTGTTGAGACAGGCCTCTCTGGGGCCAACGTCCTGACTTTC. Its translation: CSVRVETGLSGANVLTF. Drawing the rest from reference TRBV29-1 and TRBJ2-6, the complete variable domain is SAVISQKPSRDICQRGTSLTIQCQVDSQVTMMFWYRQQPGQSLTLIATANQGSEATYESGFVIDKFPISRPNLTFSTLTVSNMSPEDSSIYLCSVRVETGLSGANVLTFGAGSRLTVL.

The rearrangement uses TRBV6-1 and TRBJ1-4; D unclear. CDR1 and CDR2 from the germline V gene are MNHNS and SASEGT. The CDR3 sequence is 11 residues long. V lost 6 bases to trimming and J lost 12 bases, with 11 bases between them. The CDR3: CASRQMDELFF. The DNA of the CDR3 is TGTGCCAGCAGACAGATGGATGAACTGTTTTTT.

This CDR3 reads CASSPRRVNSRGYTF. The CDR3 nucleotides are TGTGCCAGCAGTCCCCGCCGGGTCAACTCGCGGGGCTACACCTTC. The V gene is TRBV14, the J gene TRBJ1-2; no definite D call. This CDR3 is built from 15 residues. Germline CDR1 reads SGHDN; CDR2 reads FVKESK. Trimming removed 6 bases from V and 8 bases from J, with 22 bases in between. Drawing the rest from reference TRBV14 and TRBJ1-2, the complete variable domain is EAGVTQFPSHSVIEKGQTVTLRCDPISGHDNLYWYRRVMGKEIKFLLHFVKESKQDESGMPNNRFLAERTGGTYSTLKVQPAELEDSGVYFCASSPRRVNSRGYTFGSGTRLTVV.

The chain recombines TRBV5-4 with TRBJ2-5; 15 bases match TRBD2. Looked up from germline, CDR1 is SGHNT and CDR2 is YYREEE (reference sequence). The CDR3 loop spans 17 amino acids. Trimming removed 4 bases from V and 1 base from J; junction bases left unmatched: 5. This CDR3 reads CASSPGLAGGGQETQYF. As DNA, the CDR3 is TGTGCCAGCAGCCCCGGACTAGCGGGGGGGGGCCAAGAGACCCAGTACTTC.

This clone was counted ten times or more. This rearrangement joins TRBV28 to TRBJ2-7, with 8 bases that match TRBD2. The length of the CDR3 is 15 residues. After removal of 6 bases from V and 5 bases from J, the junction contained 12 bases not matched to a gene. Germline V gene sequence: CDR1 MDHEN, CDR2 SYDVKM. The CDR3 DNA follows: TGTGCCAGCAGCACGGAAGCGGGAGACAGAAACGAGCAGTACTTC. The encoded protein is CASSTEAGDRNEQYF.

The chain employs TRBV28 and TRBJ2-3, with D possibly matching TRBD2 (5 bases). Deletions cut 4 bases from V and 4 bases from J, with 12 bases between. The CDR3 loop spans 14 amino acids. Germline loops: CDR1 MDHEN, CDR2 SYDVKM. CDR3 in DNA: TGTGCCAGCAGTTCCATCACTAGTCCAGATACGCAGTATTTT. As protein: CASSSITSPDTQYF.

This chain links TRBV5-4 with TRBJ1-2; TRBD1 is a possible D gene (6 bases). The germline V gene encodes CDR1 SGHNT and CDR2 YYREEE (reference sequence). This CDR3 is 13 amino acids long. Trimming took off 4 bases at V and 7 bases at J, with 14 bases between the two ends. The CDR3 DNA reads TGTGCCAGCAGCAGAGGACAGAGTAGTGGCTACACCTTC. This encodes CASSRGQSSGYTF. The complete variable domain, with remaining parts taken from reference TRBV5-4 and TRBJ1-2, reads ETGVTQSPTHLIKTRGQQVTLRCSSQSGHNTVSWYQQALGQGPQFIFQYYREEENGRGNFPPRFSGLQFPNYSSELNVNALELDDSALYLCASSRGQSSGYTFGSGTRLTVV.

The rearrangement joins TRBV28 to TRBJ1-5; 8 positions agree with TRBD1. This CDR3 is built from 15 residues. J lost 4 bases, V lost 8 bases, and 10 bases had no gene match. Looked up from germline, CDR1 is MDHEN and CDR2 is SYDVKM. The CDR3 nucleotides are TGTGCCAGCTACTTCTCGGGACAGGTGAATCAGCCCCAGCATTTT. Amino acids: CASYFSGQVNQPQHF.

V usage is TRBV15 and J usage is TRBJ2-1, with D maybe TRBD2 (6 bases). The CDR3 runs to 16 residues. Germline V gives CDR1 LNHNV, CDR2 YYDKDF (reference sequence). The V end lost 8 bases, the J end lost 0 bases, and 17 bases lay between the germline ends. The CDR3 protein is CATAGEAQSSYNEQFF. The CDR3 nucleotides read TGTGCCACCGCCGGGGAGGCCCAAAGCTCCTACAATGAGCAGTTCTTC.

The gene calls are TRBV19 and TRBJ2-7, with 10 nucleotides matching TRBD2. The CDR3 has 14 amino acids. V shed 4 bases and J 2 bases; nucleotides not matched to a gene: 2. Germline V lookup: CDR1 LNHDA, CDR2 SQIVND (reference sequence). The CDR3 spells CASSTAGGPYEQYF. The CDR3 region has the DNA TGTGCCAGTAGTACAGCGGGAGGGCCCTACGAGCAGTACTTC.

This sequence joins TRBV5-6 and TRBJ1-2; D gene ambiguous. The germline V and J ends were trimmed by 4 bases and 7 bases, with 11 bases remaining between them. Germline lookup yields CDR1 SGHDT and CDR2 YYEEEE. The CDR3 has 12 residues. The CDR3 DNA sequence: TGTGCCAGCAGCCGGGGTAAGGGTGGCTACACCTTC. Translating gives CASSRGKGGYTF.

The J gene is TRBJ2-2, the V gene TRBV19; weak D call: TRBD2 (6 bases). In germline, CDR1 is LNHDA, CDR2 SQIVND (reference sequence). The CDR3 runs to 15 residues. With 3 bases removed from V and 2 bases from J, the gap between germline ends came to 10 bases. The CDR3 DNA follows: TGTGCCAGTAGTATGAACGGGGGAAACACCGGGGAGCTGTTTTTT. It translates to CASSMNGGNTGELFF.

The chain combines TRBV5-1 with TRBJ2-6; D possibly corresponds to TRBD2 (5 bases). Deletions cut 2 bases from V and 2 bases from J, with 8 bases between. This CDR3 is 15 amino acids long. Germline CDR1 reads SGHRS; CDR2 reads YFSETQ. Written as DNA, the CDR3 is TGCGCCAGCAGCTTTTCCGGGACTGGGGCCAACGTCCTGACTTTC. The encoded protein is CASSFSGTGANVLTF.

In this sample, this clone turned up a few times. The sample contains more than one DNA sequence encoding this CDR3. V is TRBV2 and J is TRBJ2-3; TRBD2 is a possible D gene (5 bases). Germline V CDR1 and CDR2: SNHLY, FYNNEI. V shed 0 bases and J shed 1 base, with 5 bases lying between them. The length of the CDR3 is 14 residues. The DNA of the CDR3 is TGTGCCAGCAGTGAAGCGAGGGGCACAGATACGCAGTATTTT. Amino acids: CASSEARGTDTQYF.

V and J are TRBV6-1 and TRBJ2-6, with a tentative D call TRBD1 (6 bases). V was shortened by 4 bases and J by 4 bases, with 11 bases between the two germline ends. Looked up from germline, CDR1 is MNHNS and CDR2 is SASEGT. The CDR3 sequence is 15 residues long. The DNA for the CDR3 is TGTGCCAGCAGTGGTCAGGGGCCCGGGGCCAACGTCCTGACTTTC. This sequence encodes CASSGQGPGANVLTF.